This TCR beta chain was identified during a study of blood T cells in healthy people across ages. The junction had 19 bases not matched to a gene; V was cut back by 4 bases and J by 0 bases. Germline assignment: CDR1 MDHEN and CDR2 SYDVKM. The CDR3 has 21 amino acids. A J-beta primer mix and a sample-barcoded 5' primer were used in a second PCR of roughly 6 to 11 cycles. TCRdb reprocessed the 5' RACE reads via MiXCR and lists one record per CDR3 protein. The sample lists about 1,000,000 distinct CDR3 sequences; more than 35% were seen once. This receptor was obtained from a woman aged 55-75 years in good health. Sequencing was done on a sample of blood. The chain uses TRBV28 and TRBJ2-7; TRBD2 matches at 12 bases. CDR3 in DNA: TGTGCCAGCAGTTCGACCTTCCACGGGACTAGCGGGCGACAGAGCTCCTACGAGCAGTACTTC. Its translation is CASSSTFHGTSGRQSSYEQYF.